Detailed here is one T cell receptor beta chain. Its specificity is unknown. The data belong to a study of OX40 agonist ivuxolimab in advanced cancers. Study summary: People in dose escalation had one of these cancers: hepatocellular carcinoma, melanoma, renal cell or head and neck cancer. Study conclusions and caveats: Researchers did not establish what antigens the expanded peripheral T cells target.

The assay was immunoSEQ multiplex PCR, and TCRdb's table has in-frame clones only and misses some. The table lists just under 65,000 clones, around four fifths of them singletons. Patients were excluded for autoimmune disease history or systemic immunosuppression. The sequence was collected from an adult with an advanced solid tumor such as melanoma, head and neck, liver or kidney cancer. Specimen: CD4+ or CD8+ T cells sorted from blood, collected in a trial of the OX40 agonist ivuxolimab.

CDR3 bases: TGTGCCAGCAGTGGCGGGACACAAGAGACCCAGTACTTC. Amino acid sequence: CASSGGTQETQYF. The chain links TRBV6-1 to TRBJ2-5; D possibly uses TRBD1 or TRBD2 (6 bases each). Germline CDR1 reads MNHNS; CDR2 reads SASEGT. CDR3 length: 13 residues. Between the trimmed V and J ends, which lost 4 bases and 2 bases, there was a span of 8 bases.